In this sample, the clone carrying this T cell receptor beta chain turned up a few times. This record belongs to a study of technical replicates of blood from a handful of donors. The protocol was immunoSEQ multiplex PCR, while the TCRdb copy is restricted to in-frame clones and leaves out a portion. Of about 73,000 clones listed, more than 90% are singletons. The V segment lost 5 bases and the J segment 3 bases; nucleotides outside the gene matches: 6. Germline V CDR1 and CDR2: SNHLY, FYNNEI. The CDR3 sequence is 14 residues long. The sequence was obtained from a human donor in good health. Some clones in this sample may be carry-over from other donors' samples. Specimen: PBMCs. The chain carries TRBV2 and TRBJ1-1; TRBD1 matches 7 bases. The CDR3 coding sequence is TGTGCCAGCAGTAAACAGGGGTATCACACTGAAGCTTTCTTT. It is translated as CASSKQGYHTEAFF.